This TCR beta chain was recovered during a study of CD8+ T cells in alopecia areata (dated by TCRdb to between 2018 and 2020). Describing the broader study: Treated patients were enrolled in an open-label pilot trial of oral tofacitinib at 5 to 10 mg twice daily for moderate-to-severe alopecia areata. On the human side, TCRbeta sequencing was run on scalp tissue and on sorted CD4+ and CD8+ peripheral blood T cells from healthy controls and from alopecia areata patients with either patchy or totalis/universalis disease. RNA was obtained with the PAXgene miRNA kit for fixed scalp, the miRNeasy kit for PBMCs, and the RNeasy kit for mouse skin. TCRbeta CDR3 regions were amplified by immunoSEQ multiplex PCR using 35 Vbeta forward and 13 Jbeta reverse primers. High-throughput TCRbeta sequencing was used to examine T cell clonal expansion in alopecia areata in both the C3H/HeJ mouse model and human patients. Tofacitinib was given for 6 to 18 months, followed by 6 months of follow-up off drug to assess delayed response and recurrence. Tofacitinib-treated patients had biopsies at baseline and at 4 and 24 weeks of treatment, with a later scalp biopsy in several patients. Scalp clonality was compared across normal scalp (n=4), patchy alopecia areata scalp (n=8), and alopecia totalis/universalis scalp (n=8).

Library creation used the immunoSEQ multiplex PCR assay. RNA was extracted from all samples and reverse transcribed into cDNA, which served as template for TCR sequencing. SuperScript III was used for first-strand cDNA synthesis, primed with a 2:1 mix of oligo-dT and random hexamers. A synthetic immune receptor repertoire was used to assess amplification bias, and residual bias was removed computationally. The original methods were these. Raw reads were preprocessed to remove errors, and CDR3 was defined according to IMGT conventions as the region from the conserved cysteine to phenylalanine. To get clonality, Shannon entropy was normalized by log2 of the number of productive unique TCRs and the result was subtracted from 1. CD4 or CD8 identity of scalp clones was inferred by cross-referencing scalp TCRbeta sequences with sorted blood CD4 and CD8 repertoires. What TCRdb holds here is the immuneACCESS table cut down to in-frame rearrangements. Part of the clones is not present; checked against another copy, under half of the missing clones reflect an unresolved V gene, and the others are unexplained. V, J and clone size derive from that table, while D and trimming were established from the DNA sequence. This sample holds 150,000 or so clones; around 47% were observed only once. The leading ten clones occupy over 5.5% of the sample.

Summary of the overall study and its limitations: Compared with mice, TCR sequences shared between patients were less clear, possibly partly because of HLA diversity across the patient population. Scalp TCR repertoire analysis is complicated because resident alphabeta T cells in normal human skin are also sequenced, whereas mouse skin is dominated by gammadelta T cells. Lesional scalp, especially in alopecia totalis/universalis, showed higher clonality and more expanded CD8+ clones than normal scalp, suggesting antigenic drive.

From alopecia areata patients, peripheral blood was collected along with lesional scalp punch biopsies. PBMCs were isolated by density centrifugation and stained for CD3, CD4 and CD8, and CD4+ and CD8+ T cells were sorted on a FACSAria. With regard to this clone: Its antigen is not yet known. Qualities for individual bases were not recorded, and no much larger clone is one base off. Other DNA sequences from this sample encode an identical CDR3 as well.

The source is a human donor with alopecia areata. What was sequenced was CD4+ T cells sorted from blood.

The CDR3 region has the sequence CASSPEGSGANVLTF. The nucleotide sequence is given as TGTGCCAGCAGCCCGGAAGGATCTGGGGCCAACGTCCTGACTTTC. The chain joins TRBV5-6 to TRBJ2-6, with no confident D gene call. From the cysteine up to the phenylalanine, the CDR3 has a length of 15 residues. Left in the record is the CDR3 DNA by itself, 45 bases read in frame from the first base. CDR1 and CDR2 are drawn from the germline V gene: SGHDT, YYEEEE. Between the V and J ends, shortened by 4 bases and 1 base respectively, the junction contains 9 bases.